This T cell receptor (beta chain) was sequenced in a study of control samples from healthy donors and cancer patients. Generated by immunoSEQ multiplex PCR, the TCRdb table keeps only in-frame clones and is missing some. This table has approximately 50,000 clones, around nine tenths appearing once. Sequenced input: PBMCs. The receptor's source is a man younger than 45 with colorectal cancer.

The CDR3 sequence is CASSQSTGSGANVLTF. CDR3 DNA: TGCGCCAGCAGTCAGAGTACAGGGTCCGGGGCCAACGTCCTGACTTTC. The chain carries TRBV4-3 and TRBJ2-6, with a tentative D call TRBD1 (6 bases). Germline values: CDR1 LGHNA, CDR2 YSLEER. The CDR3 sequence is 16 residues long. V lost 6 bases and J 4 bases, leaving 16 bases between the germline ends.